One sample yielded the 5 T cell receptor beta chains listed below, sequenced in a study of blood T cell repertoires in COVID-19. Profiling relied on immunoSEQ multiplex PCR, and the TCRdb table lists in-frame clones only, not all of them. The data contain 90,000 to 150,000 clones, about 89% of them seen just once; the ten biggest clones take up about 18%. The sample comprised peripheral blood. Every receptor here comes from a human donor with acute or convalescent COVID-19. The donor label of this sample is uncertain.

This clone was observed a handful of times. The V gene is TRBV19, the J gene TRBJ2-2; TRBD2 is a possible D gene (5 bases). This CDR3 has 16 amino acids. Germline CDR1 reads LNHDA; CDR2 reads SQIVND (reference sequence). With 6 bases removed from V and 7 bases from J, the gap between germline ends came to 21 bases. This CDR3 is CASRLTPGRPNGELFF. The DNA of the CDR3 is TGTGCCAGTAGACTCACCCCGGGAAGGCCAAACGGGGAGCTGTTTTTT.

The chain uses TRBV7-2 and TRBJ1-3; D remains ambiguous. This CDR3 is 15 amino acids long. Trimming left V 4 bases short and J 4 bases short, with 14 bases between. Germline V CDR1 and CDR2: SGHTA, FQGNSA. The CDR3 DNA follows: TGTGCCAGCAGCTCTAGTCCGGGATCAGGAAACACCATATATTTT. Protein sequence: CASSSSPGSGNTIYF.

The J gene is TRBJ1-5, the V gene TRBV28, with TRBD1 identical over 7 bases. V dropped 1 base and J dropped 7; count of bases not matched to a gene: 7. This CDR3 spans 15 amino acids. From germline, CDR1 is MDHEN and CDR2 SYDVKM. The CDR3 spells CASSLLGGAGQPQHF. In DNA, the CDR3 is TGTGCCAGCAGTTTATTAGGGGGCGCCGGACAGCCCCAGCATTTT.

The chain combines TRBV6-5 with TRBJ2-7; 12 bases match TRBD2. CDR3 length equals 15 residues. Germline trimming cut 0 bases from V and 6 bases from J; bases unmatched to any gene: 3. The V gene's germline CDR1 is MNHEY and CDR2 SVGAGI. CDR3 sequence: CASSYSTSGSAEQYF. The CDR3 DNA is TGTGCCAGCAGTTACTCGACTAGCGGGAGCGCCGAGCAGTACTTC.

The chain couples TRBV5-4 to TRBJ2-2; TRBD2 might be the D (6 bases). The germline V and J ends were trimmed by 2 bases and 5 bases, with 13 bases remaining between them. This CDR3 spans 15 amino acids. The germline CDR1 and CDR2 sequences are SGHNT and YYREEE (reference sequence). CDR3 loop: CASSLVGSYTGELFF. The CDR3 DNA reads as TGTGCCAGCAGCTTAGTCGGGAGCTATACCGGGGAGCTGTTTTTT.